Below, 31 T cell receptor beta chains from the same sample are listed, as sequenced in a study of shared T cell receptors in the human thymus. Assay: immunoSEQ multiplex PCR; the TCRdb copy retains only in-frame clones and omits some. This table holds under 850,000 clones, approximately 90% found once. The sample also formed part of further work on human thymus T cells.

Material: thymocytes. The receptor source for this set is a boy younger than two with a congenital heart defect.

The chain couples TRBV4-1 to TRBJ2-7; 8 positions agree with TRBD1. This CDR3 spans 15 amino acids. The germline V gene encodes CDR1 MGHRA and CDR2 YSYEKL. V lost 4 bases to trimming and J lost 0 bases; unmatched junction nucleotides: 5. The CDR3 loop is CASSLRDRISYEQYF. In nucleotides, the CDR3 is TGCGCCAGCAGCCTTCGGGACAGGATCTCCTACGAGCAGTACTTC.

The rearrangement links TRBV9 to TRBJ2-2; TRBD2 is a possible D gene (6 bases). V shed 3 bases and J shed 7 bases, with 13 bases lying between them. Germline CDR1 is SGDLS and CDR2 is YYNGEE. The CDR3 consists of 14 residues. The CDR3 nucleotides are TGTGCCAGCAGCGGACTAGAGTGGGTCGGGGAGCTGTTTTTT. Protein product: CASSGLEWVGELFF. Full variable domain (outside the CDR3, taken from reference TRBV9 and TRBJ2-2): DSGVTQTPKHLITATGQRVTLRCSPRSGDLSVYWYQQSLDQGLQFLIQYYNGEERAKGNILERFSAQQFPDLHSELNLSSLELGDSALYFCASSGLEWVGELFFGEGSRLTVL.

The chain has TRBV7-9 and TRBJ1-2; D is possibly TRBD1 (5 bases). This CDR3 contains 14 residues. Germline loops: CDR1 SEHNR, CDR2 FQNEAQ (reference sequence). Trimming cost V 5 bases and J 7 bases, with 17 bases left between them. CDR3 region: CASSLSGTGSGYTF. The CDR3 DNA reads TGTGCCAGCAGCCTGTCGGGGACTGGGAGTGGCTACACCTTC.

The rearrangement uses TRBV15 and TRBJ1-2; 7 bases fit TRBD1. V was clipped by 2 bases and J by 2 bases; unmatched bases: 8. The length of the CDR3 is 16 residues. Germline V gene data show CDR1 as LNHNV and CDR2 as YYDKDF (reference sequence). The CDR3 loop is CATSRRQGGANYGYTF. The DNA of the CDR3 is TGTGCCACCAGCAGAAGGCAAGGGGGCGCAAACTATGGCTACACCTTC.

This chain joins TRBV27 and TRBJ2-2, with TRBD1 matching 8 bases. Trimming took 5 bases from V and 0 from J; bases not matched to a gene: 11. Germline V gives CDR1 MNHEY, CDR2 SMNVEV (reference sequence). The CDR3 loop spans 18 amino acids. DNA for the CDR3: TGTGCCAGCAGTACCTCGAGACAGGGGTGGGCGAACACCGGGGAGCTGTTTTTT. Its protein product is CASSTSRQGWANTGELFF.

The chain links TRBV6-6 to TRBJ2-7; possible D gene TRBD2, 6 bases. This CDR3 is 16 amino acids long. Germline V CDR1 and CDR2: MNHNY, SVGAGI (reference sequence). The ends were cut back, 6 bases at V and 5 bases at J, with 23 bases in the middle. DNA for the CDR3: TGTGCCAGCAGACGCCCCGGGAGTGGCGGGCCCCACGAGCAGTACTTC. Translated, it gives CASRRPGSGGPHEQYF.

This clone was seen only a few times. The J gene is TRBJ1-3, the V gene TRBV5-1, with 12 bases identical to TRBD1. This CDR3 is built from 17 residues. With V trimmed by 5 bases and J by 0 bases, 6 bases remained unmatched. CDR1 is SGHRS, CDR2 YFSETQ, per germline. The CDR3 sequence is CASSLGQGALSGNTIYF. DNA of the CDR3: TGCGCCAGCAGTCTGGGACAGGGGGCCCTCTCTGGAAACACCATATATTTT. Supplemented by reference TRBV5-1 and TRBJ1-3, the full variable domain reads KAGVTQTPRYLIKTRGQQVTLSCSPISGHRSVSWYQQTPGQGLQFLFEYFSETQRNKGNFPGRFSGRQFSNSRSEMNVSTLELGDSALYLCASSLGQGALSGNTIYFGEGSWLTVV.

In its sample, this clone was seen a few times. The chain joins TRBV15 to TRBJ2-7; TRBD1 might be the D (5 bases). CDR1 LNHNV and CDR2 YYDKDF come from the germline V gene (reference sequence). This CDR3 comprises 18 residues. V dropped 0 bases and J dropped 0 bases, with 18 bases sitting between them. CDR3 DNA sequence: TGTGCCACCAGCAGAGATGACCCCAGGGTCCATAGCTCCTACGAGCAGTACTTC. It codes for CATSRDDPRVHSSYEQYF.

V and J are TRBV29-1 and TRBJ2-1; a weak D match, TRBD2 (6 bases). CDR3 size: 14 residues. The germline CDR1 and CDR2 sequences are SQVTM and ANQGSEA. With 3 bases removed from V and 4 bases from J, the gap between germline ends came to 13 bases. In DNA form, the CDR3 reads TGCAGCGTTGAGGTAGCGGACCTTTACAATGAGCAGTTCTTC. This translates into CSVEVADLYNEQFF.

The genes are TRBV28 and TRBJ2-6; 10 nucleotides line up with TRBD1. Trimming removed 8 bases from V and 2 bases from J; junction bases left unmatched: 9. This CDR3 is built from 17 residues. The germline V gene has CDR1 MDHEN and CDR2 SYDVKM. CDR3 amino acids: CASSTGTGDPGANVLTF. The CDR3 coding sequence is TGTGCCAGCTCAACCGGGACAGGGGACCCTGGGGCCAACGTCCTGACTTTC.

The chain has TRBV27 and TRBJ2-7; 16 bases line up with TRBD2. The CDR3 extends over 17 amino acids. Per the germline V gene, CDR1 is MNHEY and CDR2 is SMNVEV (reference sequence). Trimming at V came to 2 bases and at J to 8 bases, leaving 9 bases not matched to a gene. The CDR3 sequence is CASSLTSGLAGGPQQYF. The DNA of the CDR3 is TGTGCCAGCAGTTTAACCTCGGGACTAGCGGGAGGGCCCCAGCAGTACTTC.

This CDR3 reads CASRGRLAGDNEQFF. CDR3 in DNA: TGTGCCAGCAGAGGGCGACTAGCGGGGGACAATGAGCAGTTCTTC. The genes are TRBV6-5 and TRBJ2-1; 12 bases line up with TRBD2. Germline values: CDR1 MNHEY, CDR2 SVGAGI. The CDR3 spans 15 residues. J was trimmed by 5 bases and V by 6 bases; bases with no gene match: 5.

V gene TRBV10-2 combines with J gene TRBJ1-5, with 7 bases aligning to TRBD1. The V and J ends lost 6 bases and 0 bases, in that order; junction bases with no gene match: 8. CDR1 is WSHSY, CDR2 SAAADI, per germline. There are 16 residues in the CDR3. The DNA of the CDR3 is TGCGCCAGCAGATCAGAGGGGGCATATAGCAATCAGCCCCAGCATTTT. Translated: CASRSEGAYSNQPQHF.

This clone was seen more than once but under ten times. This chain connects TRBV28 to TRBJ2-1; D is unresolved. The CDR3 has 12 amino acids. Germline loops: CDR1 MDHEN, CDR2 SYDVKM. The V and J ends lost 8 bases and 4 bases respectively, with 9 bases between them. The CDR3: CASYRSYNEQFF. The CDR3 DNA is TGTGCCAGCTATAGAAGTTACAATGAGCAGTTCTTC.

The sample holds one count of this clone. The CDR3 spells CASSYVGGAKNIQYF. In nucleotides, the CDR3 is TGTGCCAGCAGTTACGTAGGAGGAGCCAAAAACATTCAGTACTTC. This chain links TRBV27 with TRBJ2-4, with TRBD2 as a possible D gene (5 bases). Germline V gene data show CDR1 as MNHEY and CDR2 as SMNVEV (reference sequence). CDR3 length: 15 amino acids. Deletions cut 4 bases from V and 0 bases from J, with 10 bases between.

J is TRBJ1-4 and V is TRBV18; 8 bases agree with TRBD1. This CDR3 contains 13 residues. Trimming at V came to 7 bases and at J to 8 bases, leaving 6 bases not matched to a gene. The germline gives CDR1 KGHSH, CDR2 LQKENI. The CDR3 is CASFGQGQEKLFF. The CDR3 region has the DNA TGTGCCAGCTTTGGACAGGGTCAAGAAAAACTGTTTTTT.

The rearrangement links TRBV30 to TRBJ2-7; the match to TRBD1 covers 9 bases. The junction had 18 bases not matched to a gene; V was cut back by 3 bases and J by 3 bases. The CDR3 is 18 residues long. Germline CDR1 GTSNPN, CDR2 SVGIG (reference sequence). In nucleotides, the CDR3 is TGTGCCTGGAGGGTAAGGGTACAGGGGGCAGTTGGAGGCTACGAGCAGTACTTC. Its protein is CAWRVRVQGAVGGYEQYF.

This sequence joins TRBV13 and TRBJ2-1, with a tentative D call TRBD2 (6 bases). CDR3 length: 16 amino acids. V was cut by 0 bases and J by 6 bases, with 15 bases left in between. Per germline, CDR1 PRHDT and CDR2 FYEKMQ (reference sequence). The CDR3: CASSLGTGVGGNEQFF. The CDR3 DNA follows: TGTGCCAGCAGCTTAGGGACGGGGGTAGGTGGCAATGAGCAGTTCTTC.

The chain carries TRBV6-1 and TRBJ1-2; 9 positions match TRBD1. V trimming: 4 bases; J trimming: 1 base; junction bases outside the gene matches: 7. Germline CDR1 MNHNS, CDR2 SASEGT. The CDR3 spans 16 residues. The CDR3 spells CASSAPRDRDNYGYTF. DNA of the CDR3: TGTGCCAGCAGTGCGCCCCGGGACAGGGATAACTATGGCTACACCTTC.

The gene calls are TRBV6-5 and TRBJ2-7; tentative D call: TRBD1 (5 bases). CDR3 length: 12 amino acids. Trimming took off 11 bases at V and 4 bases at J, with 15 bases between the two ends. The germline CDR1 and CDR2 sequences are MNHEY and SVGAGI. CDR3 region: CAVGARSYEQYF. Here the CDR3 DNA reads TGTGCCGTTGGGGCAAGATCATACGAGCAGTACTTC.

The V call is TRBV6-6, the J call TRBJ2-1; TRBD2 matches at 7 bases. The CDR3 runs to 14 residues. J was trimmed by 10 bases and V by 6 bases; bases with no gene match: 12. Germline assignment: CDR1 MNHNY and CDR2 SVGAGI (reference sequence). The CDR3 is CASRTLQLATEQFF. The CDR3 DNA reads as TGTGCCAGCAGGACACTCCAACTAGCGACCGAGCAGTTCTTC.

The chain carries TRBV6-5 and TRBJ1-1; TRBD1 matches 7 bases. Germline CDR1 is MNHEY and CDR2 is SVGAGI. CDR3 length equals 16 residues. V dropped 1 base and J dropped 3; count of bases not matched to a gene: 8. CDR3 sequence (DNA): TGTGCCAGCAGTTACTTAGACAGGGCAAGGGACACTGAAGCTTTCTTT. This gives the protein CASSYLDRARDTEAFF.

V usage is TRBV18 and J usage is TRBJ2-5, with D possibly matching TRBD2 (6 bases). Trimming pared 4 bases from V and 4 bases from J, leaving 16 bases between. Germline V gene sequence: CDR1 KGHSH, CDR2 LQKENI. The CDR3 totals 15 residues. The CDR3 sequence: CASSLPLGAGETQYF. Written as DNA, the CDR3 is TGTGCCAGCTCACTCCCTCTAGGAGCGGGAGAGACCCAGTACTTC.

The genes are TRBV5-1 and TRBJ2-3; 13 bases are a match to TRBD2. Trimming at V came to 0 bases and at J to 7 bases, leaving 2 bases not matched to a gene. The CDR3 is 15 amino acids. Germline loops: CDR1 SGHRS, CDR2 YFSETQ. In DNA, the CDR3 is TGCGCCAGCAGCTTGGGGGGACTAGCGGGGAATACGCAGTATTTT. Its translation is CASSLGGLAGNTQYF. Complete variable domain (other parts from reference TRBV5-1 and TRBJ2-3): KAGVTQTPRYLIKTRGQQVTLSCSPISGHRSVSWYQQTPGQGLQFLFEYFSETQRNKGNFPGRFSGRQFSNSRSEMNVSTLELGDSALYLCASSLGGLAGNTQYFGPGTRLTVL.

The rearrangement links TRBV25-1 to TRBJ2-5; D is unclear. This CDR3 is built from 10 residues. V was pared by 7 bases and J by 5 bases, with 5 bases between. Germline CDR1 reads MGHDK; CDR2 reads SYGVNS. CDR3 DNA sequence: TGTGCCAGCAAAGAGGAGACCCAGTACTTC. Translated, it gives CASKEETQYF.

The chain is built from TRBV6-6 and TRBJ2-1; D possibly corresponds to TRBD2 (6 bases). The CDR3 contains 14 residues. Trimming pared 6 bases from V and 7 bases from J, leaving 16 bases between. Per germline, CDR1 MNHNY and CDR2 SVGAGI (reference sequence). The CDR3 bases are TGTGCCAGCAGGCGGGACTCCTACGGGAATGAGCAGTTCTTC. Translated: CASRRDSYGNEQFF.

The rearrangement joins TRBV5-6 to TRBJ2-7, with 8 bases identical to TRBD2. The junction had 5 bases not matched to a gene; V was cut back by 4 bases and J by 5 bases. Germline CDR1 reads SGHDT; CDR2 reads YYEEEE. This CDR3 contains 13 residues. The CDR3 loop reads CASSREGGNEQYF. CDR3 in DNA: TGTGCCAGCAGCCGGGAGGGCGGGAACGAGCAGTACTTC.

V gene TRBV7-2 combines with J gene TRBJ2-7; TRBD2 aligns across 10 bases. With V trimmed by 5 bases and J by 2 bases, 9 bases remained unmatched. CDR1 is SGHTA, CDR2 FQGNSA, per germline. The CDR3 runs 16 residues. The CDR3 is CASSLLAGHNPYEQYF. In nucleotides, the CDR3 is TGTGCCAGCAGCCTACTAGCGGGACATAATCCCTACGAGCAGTACTTC.

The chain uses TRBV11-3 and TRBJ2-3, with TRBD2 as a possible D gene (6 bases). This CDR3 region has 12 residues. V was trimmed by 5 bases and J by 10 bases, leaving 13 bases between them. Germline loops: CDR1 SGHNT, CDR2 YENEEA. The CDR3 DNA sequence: TGTGCCAGCAGCGTACCACCGGGAGCGCAGTATTTT. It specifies CASSVPPGAQYF.

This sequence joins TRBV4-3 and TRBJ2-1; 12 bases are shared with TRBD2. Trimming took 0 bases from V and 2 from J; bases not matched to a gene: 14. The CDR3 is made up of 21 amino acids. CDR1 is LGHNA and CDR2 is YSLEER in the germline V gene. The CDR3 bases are TGCGCCAGCAGCCAAGAACCTGATAGGCTAGCGGGAGGGCATCCCTACAATGAGCAGTTCTTC. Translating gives CASSQEPDRLAGGHPYNEQFF.

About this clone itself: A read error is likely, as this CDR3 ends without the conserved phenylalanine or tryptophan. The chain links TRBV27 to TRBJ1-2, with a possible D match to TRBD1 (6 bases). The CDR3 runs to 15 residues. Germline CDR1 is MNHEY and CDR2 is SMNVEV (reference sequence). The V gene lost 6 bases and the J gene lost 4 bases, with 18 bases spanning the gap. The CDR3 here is CASRGVGRGPYGYTL. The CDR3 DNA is TGTGCCAGCAGGGGGGTGGGCAGGGGACCCTATGGCTACACCCTC.